The source of this TCR beta chain is a study of cytomegalovirus exposure and HLA in healthy donors. CDR3 length: 12 amino acids. Germline V gene lookup returns CDR1 MDHEN and CDR2 SYDVKM. The V gene lost 3 bases and the J gene lost 8 bases, with 10 bases spanning the gap. Study results and caveats: Per published accounts, TCR beta sequences correctly predicted the HLA-A and HLA-B alleles of most subjects.

60 Vbeta and 13 Jbeta primers were used in PCR. TCRdb keeps only in-frame clones here, not all; method: immunoSEQ multiplex PCR. Among roughly 170,000 clones listed, about 80% were seen once. This clone showed up just once. Antigen: not known. The origin of this receptor is a boy between 5 and 17 years old in good health and CMV-seronegative. This sequence joins TRBV28 and TRBJ1-2; perhaps TRBD1 as D (5 bases). Sequenced sample: PBMCs. The CDR3 sequence: CASSFSGGGYTF. DNA of the CDR3: TGTGCCAGCAGTTTCTCCGGGGGAGGCTACACCTTC.